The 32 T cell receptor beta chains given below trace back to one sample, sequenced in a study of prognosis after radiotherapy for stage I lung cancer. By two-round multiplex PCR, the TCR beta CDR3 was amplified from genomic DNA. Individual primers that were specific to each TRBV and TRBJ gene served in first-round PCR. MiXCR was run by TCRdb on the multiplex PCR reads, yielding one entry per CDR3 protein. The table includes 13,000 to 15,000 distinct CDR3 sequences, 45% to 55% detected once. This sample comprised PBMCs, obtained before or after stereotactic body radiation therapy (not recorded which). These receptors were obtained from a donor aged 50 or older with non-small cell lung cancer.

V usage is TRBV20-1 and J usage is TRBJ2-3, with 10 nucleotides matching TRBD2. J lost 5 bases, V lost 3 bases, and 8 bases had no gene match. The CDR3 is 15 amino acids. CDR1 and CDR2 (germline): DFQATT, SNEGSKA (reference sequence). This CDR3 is CSASLLAGAVDTQYF. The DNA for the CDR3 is TGCAGTGCTAGTCTTCTAGCGGGAGCCGTAGATACGCAGTATTTT.

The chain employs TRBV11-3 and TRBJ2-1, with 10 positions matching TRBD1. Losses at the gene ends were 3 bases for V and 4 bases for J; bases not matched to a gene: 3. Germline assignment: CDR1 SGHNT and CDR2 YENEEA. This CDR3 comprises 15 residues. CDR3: CASSFPGQGYNEQFF. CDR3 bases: TGTGCCAGCAGCTTCCCGGGACAGGGGTACAATGAGCAGTTCTTC.

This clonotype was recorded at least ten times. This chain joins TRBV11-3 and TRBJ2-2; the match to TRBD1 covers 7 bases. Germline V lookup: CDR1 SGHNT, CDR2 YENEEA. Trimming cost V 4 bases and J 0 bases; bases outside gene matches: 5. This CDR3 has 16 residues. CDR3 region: CASSSRQGPNTGELFF. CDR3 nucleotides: TGTGCCAGCAGCTCGCGACAGGGACCGAACACCGGGGAGCTGTTTTTT.

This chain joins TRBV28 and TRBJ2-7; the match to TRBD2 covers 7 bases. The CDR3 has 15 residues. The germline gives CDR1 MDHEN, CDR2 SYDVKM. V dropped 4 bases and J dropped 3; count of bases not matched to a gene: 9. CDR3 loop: CASSSRRGTIYEQYF. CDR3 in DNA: TGTGCCAGCAGTTCCAGGCGGGGGACTATCTACGAGCAGTACTTC. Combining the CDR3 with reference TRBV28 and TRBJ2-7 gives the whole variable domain DVKVTQSSRYLVKRTGEKVFLECVQDMDHENMFWYRQDPGLGLRLIYFSYDVKMKEKGDIPEGYSVSREKKERFSLILESASTNQTSMYLCASSSRRGTIYEQYFGPGTRLTVT.

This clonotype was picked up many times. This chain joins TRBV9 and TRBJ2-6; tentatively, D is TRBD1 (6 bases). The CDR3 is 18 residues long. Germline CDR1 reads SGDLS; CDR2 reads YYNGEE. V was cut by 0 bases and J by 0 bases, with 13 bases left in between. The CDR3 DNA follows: TGTGCCAGCAGCGTAGTCCCGGGACAAATCTCTGGGGCCAACGTCCTGACTTTC. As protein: CASSVVPGQISGANVLTF.

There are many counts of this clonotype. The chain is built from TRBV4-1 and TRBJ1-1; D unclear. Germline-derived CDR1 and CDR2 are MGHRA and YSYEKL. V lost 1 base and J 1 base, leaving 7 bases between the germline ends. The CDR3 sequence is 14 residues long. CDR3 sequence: CASSQGAGNTEAFF. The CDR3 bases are TGCGCCAGCAGCCAAGGAGCAGGGAACACTGAAGCTTTCTTT.

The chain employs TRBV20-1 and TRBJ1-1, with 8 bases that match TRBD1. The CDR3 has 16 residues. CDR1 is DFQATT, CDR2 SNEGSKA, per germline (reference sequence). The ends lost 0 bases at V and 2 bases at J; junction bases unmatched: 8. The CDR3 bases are TGCAGTGCTAGAGATCTCAAACAGGGGGGAAACACTGAAGCTTTCTTT. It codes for CSARDLKQGGNTEAFF.

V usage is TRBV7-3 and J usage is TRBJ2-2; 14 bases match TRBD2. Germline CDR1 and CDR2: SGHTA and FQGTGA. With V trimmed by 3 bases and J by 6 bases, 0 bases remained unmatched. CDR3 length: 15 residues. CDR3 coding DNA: TGTGCCAGCAGCTTGGGACTAGCGGGGGCCGGGGAGCTGTTTTTT. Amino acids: CASSLGLAGAGELFF.

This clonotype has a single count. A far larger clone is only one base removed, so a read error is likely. CDR3 coding DNA: TGTGCCAGCAGTGCCCCGGCAGACTACAATGAGCAGTACTTC. It is translated as CASSAPADYNEQYF. V is TRBV6-1 and J is TRBJ2-7; D possibly corresponds to TRBD2 (5 bases). The V gene lost 4 bases and the J gene lost 7 bases, with 17 bases spanning the gap. The germline CDR1 and CDR2 sequences are MNHNS and SASEGT. This CDR3 has 14 amino acids.

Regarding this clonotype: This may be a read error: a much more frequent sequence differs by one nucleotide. Here the CDR3 reads CALREVPAKNIQYF. CDR3 nucleotide sequence: TGTGCCCTTCGGGAGGTCCCAGCCAAAAACATTCAGTACTTC. V and J are TRBV6-2 or TRBV6-3 and TRBJ2-4, with TRBD2 matching over 7 bases. Unmatched junction bases numbered 7, after V lost 11 bases and J lost 0 bases. Germline CDR1 MNHEY, CDR2 SVGEGT. This CDR3 has 14 residues.

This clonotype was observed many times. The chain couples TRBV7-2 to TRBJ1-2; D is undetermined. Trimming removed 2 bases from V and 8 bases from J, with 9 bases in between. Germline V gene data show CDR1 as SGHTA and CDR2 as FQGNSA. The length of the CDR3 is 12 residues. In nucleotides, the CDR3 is TGTGCCAGCAGCTTACTTGTAGTCGGCTACACCTTC. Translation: CASSLLVVGYTF.

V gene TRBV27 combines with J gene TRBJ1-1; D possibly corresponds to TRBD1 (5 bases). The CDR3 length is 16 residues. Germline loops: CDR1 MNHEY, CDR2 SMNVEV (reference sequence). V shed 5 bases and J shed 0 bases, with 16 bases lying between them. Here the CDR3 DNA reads TGTGCCAGCAGTACGGGTTGGGGCGGAATGAACACTGAAGCTTTCTTT. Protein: CASSTGWGGMNTEAFF.

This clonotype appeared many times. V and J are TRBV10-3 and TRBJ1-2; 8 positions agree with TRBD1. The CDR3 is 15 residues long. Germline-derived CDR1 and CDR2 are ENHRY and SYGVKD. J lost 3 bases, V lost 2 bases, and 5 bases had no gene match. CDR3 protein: CAISEDRGRDYGYTF. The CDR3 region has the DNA TGTGCCATCAGTGAGGACAGGGGTAGGGACTATGGCTACACCTTC.

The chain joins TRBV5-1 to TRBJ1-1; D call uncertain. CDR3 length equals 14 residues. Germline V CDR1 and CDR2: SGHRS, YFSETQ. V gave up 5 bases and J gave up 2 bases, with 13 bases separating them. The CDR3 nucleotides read TGCGCCAGCAGAGGATCGACCCCAAACACTGAAGCTTTCTTT. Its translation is CASRGSTPNTEAFF. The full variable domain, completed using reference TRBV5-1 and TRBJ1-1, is KAGVTQTPRYLIKTRGQQVTLSCSPISGHRSVSWYQQTPGQGLQFLFEYFSETQRNKGNFPGRFSGRQFSNSRSEMNVSTLELGDSALYLCASRGSTPNTEAFFGQGTRLTVV.

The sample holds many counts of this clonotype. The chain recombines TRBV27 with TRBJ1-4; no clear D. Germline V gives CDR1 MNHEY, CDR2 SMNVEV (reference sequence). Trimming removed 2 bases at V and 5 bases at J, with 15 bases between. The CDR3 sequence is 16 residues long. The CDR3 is CASSLRESSSNEKLFF. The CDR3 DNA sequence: TGTGCCAGCAGTTTAAGGGAGAGCAGCTCGAATGAAAAACTGTTTTTT.

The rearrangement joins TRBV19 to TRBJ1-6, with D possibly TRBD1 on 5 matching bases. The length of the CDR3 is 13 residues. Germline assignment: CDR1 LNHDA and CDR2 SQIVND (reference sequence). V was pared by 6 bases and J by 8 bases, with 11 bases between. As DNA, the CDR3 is TGTGCCAGTAGCTTATCAGGGTATTCACCCCTCCACTTT. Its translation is CASSLSGYSPLHF.

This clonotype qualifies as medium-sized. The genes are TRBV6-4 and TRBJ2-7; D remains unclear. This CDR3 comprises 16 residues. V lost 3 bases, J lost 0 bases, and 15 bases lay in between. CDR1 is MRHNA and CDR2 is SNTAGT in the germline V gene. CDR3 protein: CASSEGWVVASYEQYF. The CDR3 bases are TGTGCCAGCAGTGAAGGGTGGGTTGTGGCCTCCTACGAGCAGTACTTC.

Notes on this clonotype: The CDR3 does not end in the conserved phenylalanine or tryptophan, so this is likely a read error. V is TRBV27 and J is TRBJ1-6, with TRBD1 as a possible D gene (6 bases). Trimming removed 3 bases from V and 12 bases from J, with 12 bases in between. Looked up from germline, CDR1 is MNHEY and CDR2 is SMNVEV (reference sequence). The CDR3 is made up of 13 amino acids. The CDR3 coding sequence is TGTGCCAGCAGTTTCCAGGGGTGGGGACCCCTCCACCTT. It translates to CASSFQGWGPLHL.

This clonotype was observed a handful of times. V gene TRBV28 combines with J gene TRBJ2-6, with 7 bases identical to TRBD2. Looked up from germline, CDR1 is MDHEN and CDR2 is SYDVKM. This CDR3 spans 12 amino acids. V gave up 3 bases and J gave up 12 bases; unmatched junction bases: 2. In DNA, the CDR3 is TGTGCCAGCAGTTTTTGGGGGGGCGTCCTGACTTTC. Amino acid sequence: CASSFWGGVLTF.

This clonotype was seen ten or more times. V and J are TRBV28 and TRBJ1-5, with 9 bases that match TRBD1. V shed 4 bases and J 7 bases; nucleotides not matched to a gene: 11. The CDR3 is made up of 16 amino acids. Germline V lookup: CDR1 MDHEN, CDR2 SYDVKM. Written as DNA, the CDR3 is TGTGCCAGCAGTTCCTCCACAGGGGGCCGTTCCCAGCCCCAGCATTTT. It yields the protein CASSSSTGGRSQPQHF. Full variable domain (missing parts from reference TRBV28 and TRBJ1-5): DVKVTQSSRYLVKRTGEKVFLECVQDMDHENMFWYRQDPGLGLRLIYFSYDVKMKEKGDIPEGYSVSREKKERFSLILESASTNQTSMYLCASSSSTGGRSQPQHFGDGTRLSIL.

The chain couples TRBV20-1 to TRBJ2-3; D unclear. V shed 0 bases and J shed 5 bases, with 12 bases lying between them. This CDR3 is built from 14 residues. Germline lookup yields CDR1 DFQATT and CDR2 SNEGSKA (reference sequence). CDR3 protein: CSARDTTHGDTQYF. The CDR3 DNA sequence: TGCAGTGCTAGAGACACCACGCACGGAGATACGCAGTATTTT.

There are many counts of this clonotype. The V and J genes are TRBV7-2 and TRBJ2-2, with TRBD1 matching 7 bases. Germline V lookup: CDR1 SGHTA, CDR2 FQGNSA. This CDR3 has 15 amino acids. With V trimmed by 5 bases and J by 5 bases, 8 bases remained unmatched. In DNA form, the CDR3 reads TGTGCCAGCAGCCCAGACAGGGCGGGTACCGGGGAGCTGTTTTTT. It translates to CASSPDRAGTGELFF.

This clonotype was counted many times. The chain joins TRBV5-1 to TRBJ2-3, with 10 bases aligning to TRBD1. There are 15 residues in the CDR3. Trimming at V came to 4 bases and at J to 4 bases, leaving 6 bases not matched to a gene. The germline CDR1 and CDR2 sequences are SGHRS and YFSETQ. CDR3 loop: CASSGGQGSADTQYF. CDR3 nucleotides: TGCGCCAGCAGCGGGGGACAGGGGTCAGCAGATACGCAGTATTTT.

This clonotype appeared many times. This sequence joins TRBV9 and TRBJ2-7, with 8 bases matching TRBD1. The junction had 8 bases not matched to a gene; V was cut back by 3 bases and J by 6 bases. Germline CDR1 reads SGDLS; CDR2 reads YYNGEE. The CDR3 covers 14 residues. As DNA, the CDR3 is TGTGCCAGCAGCGGCCCGGACAGGGAGCGCGAGCAGTACTTC. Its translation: CASSGPDREREQYF.

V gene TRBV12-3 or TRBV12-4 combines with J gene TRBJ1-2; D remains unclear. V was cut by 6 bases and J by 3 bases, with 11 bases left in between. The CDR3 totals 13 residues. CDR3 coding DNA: TGTGCCAGCAGCCTCGGGAGGTACTATGGCTACACCTTC. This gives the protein CASSLGRYYGYTF.

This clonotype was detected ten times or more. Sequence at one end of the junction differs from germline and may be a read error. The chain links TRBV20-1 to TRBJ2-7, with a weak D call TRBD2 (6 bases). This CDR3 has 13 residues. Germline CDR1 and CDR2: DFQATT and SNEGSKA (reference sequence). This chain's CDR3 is CSAREGNPGPENF. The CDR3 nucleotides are TGCAGTGCTAGGGAGGGCAACCCGGGGCCAGAAAACTTC.

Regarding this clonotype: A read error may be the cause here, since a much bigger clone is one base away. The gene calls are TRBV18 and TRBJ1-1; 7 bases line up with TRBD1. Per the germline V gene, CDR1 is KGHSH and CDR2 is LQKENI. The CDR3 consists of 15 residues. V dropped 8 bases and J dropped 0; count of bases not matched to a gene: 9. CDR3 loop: CASTQGGAMNTEAFF. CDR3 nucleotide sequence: TGTGCCAGCACCCAGGGGGGGGCCATGAACACTGAAGCTTTCTTT.

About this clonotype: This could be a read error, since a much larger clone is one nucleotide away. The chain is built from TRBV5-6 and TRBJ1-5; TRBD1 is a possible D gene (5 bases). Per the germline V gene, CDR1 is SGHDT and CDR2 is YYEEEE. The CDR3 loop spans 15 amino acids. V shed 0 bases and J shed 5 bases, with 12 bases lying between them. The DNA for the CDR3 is TGTGCCAGCAGCTTGGTACAGGCGACGGATCAGCCCCAGCATTTT. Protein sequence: CASSLVQATDQPQHF.

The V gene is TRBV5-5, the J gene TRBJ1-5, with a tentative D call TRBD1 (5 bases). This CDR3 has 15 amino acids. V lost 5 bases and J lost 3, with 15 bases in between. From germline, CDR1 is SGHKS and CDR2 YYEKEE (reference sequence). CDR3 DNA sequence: TGTGCCAGCAGTGGGGGGGAAAAGGACAATCAGCCCCAGCATTTT. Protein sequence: CASSGGEKDNQPQHF.

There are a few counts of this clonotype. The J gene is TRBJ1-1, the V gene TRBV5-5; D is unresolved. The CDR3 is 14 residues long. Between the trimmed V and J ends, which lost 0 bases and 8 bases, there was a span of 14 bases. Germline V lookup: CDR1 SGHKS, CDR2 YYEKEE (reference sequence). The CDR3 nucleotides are TGTGCCAGCAGCTTGGTGATTTCGGTGGGGGAAGCTTTCTTT. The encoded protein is CASSLVISVGEAFF.

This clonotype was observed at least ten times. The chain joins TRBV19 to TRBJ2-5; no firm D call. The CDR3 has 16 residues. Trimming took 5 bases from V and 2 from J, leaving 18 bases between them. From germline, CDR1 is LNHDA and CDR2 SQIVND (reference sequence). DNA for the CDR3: TGTGCCAGTAGTCCCTGGGCTTCCCCGGGTCAAGAGACCCAGTACTTC. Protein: CASSPWASPGQETQYF.

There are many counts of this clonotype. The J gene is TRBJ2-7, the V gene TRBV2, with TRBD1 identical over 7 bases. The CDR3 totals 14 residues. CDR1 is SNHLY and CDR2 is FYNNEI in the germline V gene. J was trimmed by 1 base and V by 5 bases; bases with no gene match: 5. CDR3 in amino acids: CASSTQGVSYEQYF. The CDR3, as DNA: TGTGCCAGCAGTACCCAGGGGGTTTCCTACGAGCAGTACTTC.